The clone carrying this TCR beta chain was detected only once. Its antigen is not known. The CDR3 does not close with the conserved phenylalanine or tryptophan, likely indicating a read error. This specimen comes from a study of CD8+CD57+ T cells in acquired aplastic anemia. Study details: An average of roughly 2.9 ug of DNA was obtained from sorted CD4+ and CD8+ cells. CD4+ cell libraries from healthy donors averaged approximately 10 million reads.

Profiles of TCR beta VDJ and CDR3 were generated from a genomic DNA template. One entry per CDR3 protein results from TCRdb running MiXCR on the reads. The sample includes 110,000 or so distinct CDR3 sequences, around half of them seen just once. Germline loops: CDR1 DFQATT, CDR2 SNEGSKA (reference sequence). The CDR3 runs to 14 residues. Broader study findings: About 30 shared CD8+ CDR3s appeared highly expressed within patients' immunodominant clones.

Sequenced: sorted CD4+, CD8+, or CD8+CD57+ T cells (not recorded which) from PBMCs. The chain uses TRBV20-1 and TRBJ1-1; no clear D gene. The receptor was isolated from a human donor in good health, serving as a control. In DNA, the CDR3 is TGCAGTGCGAGAGAGCCGGGGAGAGGAACTGAAGCTTTCCTT. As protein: CSAREPGRGTEAFL.